The text below deals with one T cell receptor beta chain. The data derive from a study of PD-L1 blockade in urothelial cancer. Overall study: Atezolizumab, begun by patients in the mid-2010s, was given at 1,200 mg intravenously every 3 weeks. Patients' prior chemotherapy regimens numbered 0 to 3.

The method was immunoSEQ multiplex PCR; TCRdb's version includes in-frame clones alone and lacks a portion of them. The sample holds about 100,000 clones; over 80% are singletons and the top ten take almost 0.95%. Locally advanced or metastatic urothelial carcinoma affected all patients. This CDR3 has 14 amino acids. CDR1 and CDR2 (germline): SGHRS, YFSETQ. Losses at the gene ends were 4 bases for V and 4 bases for J; bases not matched to a gene: 5. Sequencing used PBMCs, obtained around atezolizumab (anti-PD-L1) treatment. The chain recombines TRBV5-1 with TRBJ1-5, with 7 bases aligning to TRBD1. The TCR comes from an elderly woman with urothelial cancer. The CDR3 DNA reads as TGCGCCAGCAGCATAGGGGACAGTAATCAGCCCCAGCATTTT. This gives the protein CASSIGDSNQPQHF.